A selection of T cell receptor beta chains follows, all from one sample in a study of cytomegalovirus exposure and HLA in healthy donors. The protocol was immunoSEQ multiplex PCR, while the TCRdb copy is restricted to in-frame clones and leaves out a portion. The sample comprises a few hundred thousand clones, around 88% of which are singletons, and around 1% rests with the top ten. Sample: PBMCs. These receptors came from a woman between 18 and 30 years old in good health and CMV-seronegative. CDR3s include the opening cysteine and the closing phenylalanine or tryptophan. The D gene is left open where the match is weak. A clone size is listed for some rows: how often the clone was seen (once, few, many), or a class if it is expanded.

d_gene: TRBD1; v_gene: TRBV7-3; len: 15; abundance: -; j_gene: TRBJ1-2; CDR3nt: TGTGCCAGCAGCCCGGACAGGGGGCCGGGCTATGGCTACACCTTC; CDR3aa: CASSPDRGPGYGYTF
d_gene: TRBD2; v_gene: TRBV25-1; len: 15; abundance: -; j_gene: TRBJ2-4; CDR3nt: TGTGCCAGCAGTGAGGCTAGCGGAGCCAAAAACATTCAGTACTTC; CDR3aa: CASSEASGAKNIQYF
d_gene: TRBD2; v_gene: TRBV2; len: 15; abundance: -; j_gene: TRBJ2-3; CDR3nt: TGTGCCAGCATCGGAGCGGGGGGGCGCCCAGATACGCAGTATTTT; CDR3aa: CASIGAGGRPDTQYF
d_gene: -; v_gene: TRBV15; len: 12; abundance: -; j_gene: TRBJ2-7; CDR3nt: TGTGCCACCAGCAGACAGGGGTACGAGCAGTACTTC; CDR3aa: CATSRQGYEQYF
d_gene: TRBD2; v_gene: TRBV9; len: 16; abundance: -; j_gene: TRBJ2-3; CDR3nt: TGTGCCAGCAGCGTAGGTCTAGCGGGGATCACAGATACGCAGTATTTT; CDR3aa: CASSVGLAGITDTQYF
d_gene: -; v_gene: TRBV20-1; len: 10; abundance: -; j_gene: TRBJ2-5; CDR3nt: TGCAGTGCTACTCAAGAGACCCAGTACTTC; CDR3aa: CSATQETQYF
d_gene: -; v_gene: TRBV11-2; len: 15; abundance: -; j_gene: TRBJ1-1; CDR3nt: TGTGCCAGCATCAAACAGGGCGGCATGAACACTGAAGCTTTCTTT; CDR3aa: CASIKQGGMNTEAFF
d_gene: -; v_gene: TRBV7-8; len: 13; abundance: -; j_gene: TRBJ1-1; CDR3nt: TGTGCCAGCAGCTTATTGGGGCGCACTGAAGCTTTCTTT; CDR3aa: CASSLLGRTEAFF
d_gene: -; v_gene: TRBV4-3; len: 15; abundance: -; j_gene: TRBJ2-7; CDR3nt: TGCGCCAGCAGCCAATCAGCGTTTAGCTCCTACGAGCAGTACTTC; CDR3aa: CASSQSAFSSYEQYF
d_gene: -; v_gene: TRBV27; len: 14; abundance: few; j_gene: TRBJ1-2; CDR3nt: TGTGCCAGCAGGAAACAGGGAACGGGCTATGGCTACACCTTC; CDR3aa: CASRKQGTGYGYTF
d_gene: -; v_gene: TRBV6-6; len: 13; abundance: -; j_gene: TRBJ1-3; CDR3nt: TGTGCCAGCAGATCCTATTCTGGAAACACCATATATTTT; CDR3aa: CASRSYSGNTIYF
d_gene: TRBD1; v_gene: TRBV13; len: 15; abundance: -; j_gene: TRBJ1-2; CDR3nt: TGTGCCAGCAGCTCCGGACAGGGAGCCTCGTATGGCTACACCTTC; CDR3aa: CASSSGQGASYGYTF
d_gene: TRBD2; v_gene: TRBV5-1; len: 21; abundance: -; j_gene: TRBJ2-1; CDR3nt: TGCGCCAGCAGCTTATGGTACTCGGGACTAGCGGGACGCAGCTCCTACAATGAGCAGTTCTTC; CDR3aa: CASSLWYSGLAGRSSYNEQFF
d_gene: TRBD2; v_gene: TRBV5-8; len: 15; abundance: -; j_gene: TRBJ2-3; CDR3nt: TGTGCCAGTCACCCGGGACTAGCGGGGGTTAGATCGCAGTATTTT; CDR3aa: CASHPGLAGVRSQYF
d_gene: -; v_gene: TRBV4-1; len: 15; abundance: -; j_gene: TRBJ1-3; CDR3nt: TGCGCCAGCAGCCAAGACAGGGGAACTGGAAACACCATATATTTT; CDR3aa: CASSQDRGTGNTIYF
d_gene: TRBD2; v_gene: TRBV10-1; len: 17; abundance: once; j_gene: TRBJ2-1; CDR3nt: TGCGCCAGCAGCGGACTAGGTAGGAGGGGCTCCTACAATGAGCAGTTCTTC; CDR3aa: CASSGLGRRGSYNEQFF
d_gene: -; v_gene: TRBV30; len: 15; abundance: -; j_gene: TRBJ1-5; CDR3nt: TGTGCCTGGAGTGTAGGGTGGCAGGGGAATCAGCCCCAGCATTTT; CDR3aa: CAWSVGWQGNQPQHF
d_gene: TRBD2; v_gene: TRBV7-3; len: 12; abundance: -; j_gene: TRBJ2-1; CDR3nt: TGTGCCAGCAGCGCCCAGCGGGAGGGTTATGTCTTC; CDR3aa: CASSAQREGYVF
d_gene: -; v_gene: TRBV6-6; len: 15; abundance: -; j_gene: TRBJ1-5; CDR3nt: TGTGCCAGCAGTTACGTGGGGGGGCTCAGTCAGCCCCAGCATTTT; CDR3aa: CASSYVGGLSQPQHF
d_gene: -; v_gene: TRBV7-2; len: 14; abundance: few; j_gene: TRBJ2-7; CDR3nt: TGTGCCAGCAGCCTCAGACGGAGCGTATACGAGCAGTACTTC; CDR3aa: CASSLRRSVYEQYF
d_gene: TRBD2; v_gene: TRBV5-5; len: 16; abundance: -; j_gene: TRBJ2-7; CDR3nt: TGTGCCAGCACCCCCGGACTAGCGCTAAGCTCCTACGAGCAGTACTTC; CDR3aa: CASTPGLALSSYEQYF
d_gene: TRBD1; v_gene: TRBV2; len: 13; abundance: -; j_gene: TRBJ1-3; CDR3nt: TGTGCCAGCAGTGATGGACAGGTCTACACCATATATTTT; CDR3aa: CASSDGQVYTIYF